What follows are 22 T cell receptor beta chains derived from one specimen sequenced in a study of early T cells in non-severe SARS-CoV-2 infection. TCRdb re-analysed the 5' RACE reads in MiXCR, keeping a single row per CDR3 protein. Seen here are under 35,000 distinct CDR3 sequences, approximately 5% observed once, and the top ten hold about a fifth. The source material was whole blood. These receptors came from an adult who was a healthcare worker with PCR-confirmed SARS-CoV-2 infection or an uninfected control (not recorded which).

This rearrangement joins TRBV11-2 to TRBJ2-2; 8 positions match TRBD2. CDR3 size: 14 residues. Looked up from germline, CDR1 is SGHAT and CDR2 is FQNNGV. Germline trimming cut 5 bases from V and 8 bases from J; bases unmatched to any gene: 7. This chain's CDR3 is CASSPGLGLGELFF. CDR3 sequence (DNA): TGTGCCAGCAGCCCGGGACTAGGCCTTGGGGAGCTGTTTTTT.

The chain employs TRBV7-2 and TRBJ2-7; D is unclear. V was trimmed by 6 bases and J by 0 bases, leaving 15 bases between them. CDR1 SGHTA and CDR2 FQGNSA come from the germline V gene. This CDR3 has 15 residues. The CDR3 spells CASRRPEGSSYEQYF. The DNA of the CDR3 is TGTGCCAGCAGACGACCCGAAGGTAGCTCCTACGAGCAGTACTTC.

This clonotype was seen at least ten times. The chain is built from TRBV5-1 and TRBJ2-7, with 12 bases that match TRBD1. V trimming: 4 bases; J trimming: 5 bases; junction bases outside the gene matches: 7. CDR3 length: 15 amino acids. Germline assignment: CDR1 SGHRS and CDR2 YFSETQ. The CDR3: CASSQGTGGGNEQYF. CDR3 nucleotide sequence: TGCGCCAGCAGCCAAGGGACAGGGGGCGGAAACGAGCAGTACTTC.

This clonotype occurred many times. The CDR3 loop reads CASSLLGSDNSPLHF. The CDR3 bases are TGTGCCAGCTCACTCCTAGGGAGCGATAATTCACCCCTCCACTTT. The rearrangement links TRBV18 to TRBJ1-6, with D hard to call. The V gene's germline CDR1 is KGHSH and CDR2 LQKENI. The CDR3 is made up of 15 amino acids. Trimming pared 4 bases from V and 5 bases from J, leaving 12 bases between.

This CDR3 is CSGENTDTQYF. CDR3 coding DNA: TGCAGTGGTGAAAACACAGATACGCAGTATTTT. V gene TRBV20-1 combines with J gene TRBJ2-3; no firm D call. Per germline, CDR1 DFQATT and CDR2 SNEGSKA (reference sequence). CDR3 length equals 11 residues. The V and J ends lost 7 bases and 2 bases respectively, with 7 bases between them.

Only a few counts were recorded for this clonotype. The gene calls are TRBV19 and TRBJ2-7, with TRBD2 matching over 8 bases. The CDR3 is made up of 13 amino acids. Looked up from germline, CDR1 is LNHDA and CDR2 is SQIVND (reference sequence). J was trimmed by 3 bases and V by 4 bases; bases with no gene match: 2. CDR3 nucleotide sequence: TGTGCCAGTAGTAGTAGCGGGAACTACGAGCAGTACTTC. Encoded protein: CASSSSGNYEQYF.

This clonotype was seen a few times. The chain recombines TRBV6-1 with TRBJ2-1, with 12 nucleotides matching TRBD2. Trimming removed 3 bases from V and 10 bases from J; junction bases left unmatched: 10. Germline V gene sequence: CDR1 MNHNS, CDR2 SASEGT. The CDR3 is made up of 16 amino acids. CDR3 bases: TGTGCCAGCAGTGACTGGACTAGCGGGGCTCGGCGGGAGCAGTTCTTC. As protein: CASSDWTSGARREQFF.

This clonotype was recorded only once. J is TRBJ2-7 and V is TRBV12-3 or TRBV12-4; 12 bases agree with TRBD1. This CDR3 spans 13 amino acids. With 8 bases clipped from V and 7 bases from J, the junction kept 6 bases outside the gene matches. The CDR3 DNA is TGTGCCAGCCTGGGACAGGGGGCGGTTGAGCAGTACTTC. Translated, it gives CASLGQGAVEQYF.

There are a few counts of this clonotype. The genes are TRBV11-2 and TRBJ2-3, with D unresolved. V gave up 1 base and J gave up 8 bases, with 7 bases separating them. The length of the CDR3 is 12 residues. Germline V gene sequence: CDR1 SGHAT, CDR2 FQNNGV. CDR3 loop: CASSLATGTQYF. CDR3 DNA: TGTGCCAGCAGCTTAGCCACCGGTACGCAGTATTTT.

This clonotype was seen many times. The chain combines TRBV30 with TRBJ2-1; perhaps TRBD2 as D (6 bases). The germline gives CDR1 GTSNPN, CDR2 SVGIG (reference sequence). Trimming took 3 bases from V and 6 from J, leaving 15 bases between them. There are 14 residues in the CDR3. The CDR3 DNA reads as TGTGCCTGGAGGGGCGCGGGACCCCGCAATGAGCAGTTCTTC. The encoded protein is CAWRGAGPRNEQFF. The whole variable domain, filled in from reference TRBV30 and TRBJ2-1, reads SQTIHQWPATLVQPVGSPLSLECTVEGTSNPNLYWYRQAAGRGLQLLFYSVGIGQISSEVPQNLSASRPQDRQFILSSKKLLLSDSGFYLCAWRGAGPRNEQFFGPGTRLTVL.

This clonotype was observed many times. V gene TRBV28 combines with J gene TRBJ2-3; D is uncertain. Between the trimmed V and J ends, which lost 5 bases and 6 bases, there was a span of 12 bases. There are 13 residues in the CDR3. Germline V CDR1 and CDR2: MDHEN, SYDVKM. The CDR3 region is CASSTVVRDTQYF. CDR3 DNA: TGTGCCAGCAGTACTGTAGTTAGGGATACGCAGTATTTT.

The chain joins TRBV7-2 to TRBJ2-7; TRBD1 agrees at 9 bases. Germline V gene sequence: CDR1 SGHTA, CDR2 FQGNSA. V gave up 5 bases and J gave up 1 base; unmatched junction bases: 12. The CDR3 consists of 17 residues. CDR3 in amino acids: CASSRNTAGTGSYEQYF. CDR3 DNA sequence: TGTGCCAGCAGCCGTAACACGGCCGGGACAGGGTCCTACGAGCAGTACTTC.

This clonotype was found many times. The chain uses TRBV11-2 and TRBJ2-7; D is undetermined. The germline V gene has CDR1 SGHAT and CDR2 FQNNGV. There are 14 residues in the CDR3. Trimming shortened V by 5 bases and J by 0 bases, and 11 bases separated the two germline ends. The CDR3 reads CASSLHTDSYEQYF. The CDR3 DNA reads TGTGCCAGCAGCCTACATACGGACTCCTACGAGCAGTACTTC. Combining the CDR3 with reference TRBV11-2 and TRBJ2-7 gives the whole variable domain EAGVAQSPRYKIIEKRQSVAFWCNPISGHATLYWYQQILGQGPKLLIQFQNNGVVDDSQLPKDRFSAERLKGVDSTLKIQPAKLEDSAVYLCASSLHTDSYEQYFGPGTRLTVT.

This clonotype was counted many times. The V call is TRBV19, the J call TRBJ1-4; 9 positions agree with TRBD1. V was clipped by 5 bases and J by 8 bases; unmatched bases: 12. The CDR3 runs 16 residues. The germline V gene encodes CDR1 LNHDA and CDR2 SQIVND (reference sequence). The CDR3 spells CASSSGTGRSGEKLFF. CDR3 nucleotides: TGTGCCAGTAGTTCCGGGACAGGGAGGTCGGGCGAAAAACTGTTTTTT.

Concerning this clonotype itself: The germline gene is not matched at one end of the junction; a read error may be the cause. The rearrangement uses TRBV27 and TRBJ2-3; 8 bases align to TRBD2. This CDR3 has 17 amino acids. Germline loops: CDR1 MNHEY, CDR2 SMNVEV (reference sequence). Written as DNA, the CDR3 is TGTGCCAGCGGTTTGTTAGCTAGCGGGTCGAGACCAGATACGCAGTATTTT. It translates to CASGLLASGSRPDTQYF.

This rearrangement joins TRBV7-2 to TRBJ2-3; D remains unclear. CDR1 SGHTA and CDR2 FQGNSA come from the germline V gene. CDR3 size: 14 residues. The germline V and J ends were trimmed by 0 bases and 0 bases, with 4 bases remaining between them. CDR3 in amino acids: CASSLAVSTDTQYF. The DNA of the CDR3 is TGTGCCAGCAGCTTAGCGGTGAGCACAGATACGCAGTATTTT.

This clonotype was seen repeatedly, ten times or more. The chain carries TRBV5-1 and TRBJ2-3, with D perhaps TRBD1 or TRBD2 (5 bases each). V shed 2 bases and J shed 6 bases, with 10 bases lying between them. The CDR3 is 13 amino acids. Germline CDR1 reads SGHRS; CDR2 reads YFSETQ. This CDR3 is CASSFGGADTQYF. CDR3 sequence (DNA): TGCGCCAGCAGCTTTGGGGGAGCGGATACGCAGTATTTT.

The chain couples TRBV6-5 to TRBJ1-6, with TRBD1 matching 7 bases. Per the germline V gene, CDR1 is MNHEY and CDR2 is SVGAGI. The CDR3 has 16 amino acids. V was pared by 7 bases and J by 7 bases, with 13 bases of the junction left unmatched. The CDR3 sequence is CASTTSWAGGNSPLHF. CDR3 nucleotides: TGTGCCAGCACGACCTCGTGGGCAGGGGGGAATTCACCCCTCCACTTT.

In its sample, this clonotype is medium-sized. In DNA, the CDR3 is TGTGCGTGGGGGGCGGGGGCCGATGAGCAGTTCTTC. Amino acid sequence: CAWGAGADEQFF. The chain combines TRBV12-3 or TRBV12-4 with TRBJ2-1, with D possibly matching TRBD2 (7 bases). The CDR3 runs 12 residues.

This clonotype was recorded many times. V and J are TRBV12-3 or TRBV12-4 and TRBJ2-7; 7 positions agree with TRBD1. The junction had 15 bases not matched to a gene; V was cut back by 7 bases and J by 6 bases. CDR3 length: 15 residues. The CDR3 reads CASTRTTGPSGEQYF. As DNA, the CDR3 is TGTGCCAGCACTAGAACGACAGGGCCCTCTGGCGAGCAGTACTTC.

This clonotype appeared a few times. This rearrangement joins TRBV7-2 to TRBJ2-3; D not resolved. The CDR3 spans 12 residues. Germline CDR1 and CDR2: SGHTA and FQGNSA. Trimming removed 5 bases at V and 2 bases at J, with 5 bases between. Written as DNA, the CDR3 is TGTGCCAGCAGCCAAGTCACAGATACGCAGTATTTT. Translation: CASSQVTDTQYF.

This clonotype was recorded at least ten times. The rearrangement links TRBV24-1 to TRBJ2-1, with 9 bases aligning to TRBD2. Germline trimming cut 1 base from V and 3 bases from J; bases unmatched to any gene: 3. The CDR3 spans 16 residues. Germline CDR1 reads KGHDR; CDR2 reads SFDVKD. CDR3 sequence reads: CATSDLSSGNYNEQFF. CDR3 in DNA: TGTGCCACCAGTGATTTATCTAGCGGGAACTACAATGAGCAGTTCTTC.